This TCR beta chain was sequenced for a study of PD-L1 blockade in urothelial cancer. The CDR3 spans 18 residues. J lost 1 base, V lost 4 bases, and 11 bases had no gene match. Germline V CDR1 and CDR2: KGHSH, LQKENI. Clones were read by immunoSEQ multiplex PCR, and TCRdb kept only the in-frame ones, dropping some. The sample yields about 20,000 clones, roughly 88% seen once. The material sequenced was PBMCs, taken around atezolizumab (anti-PD-L1) treatment. This TCR came from a man in his fifties with urothelial cancer. J is TRBJ1-5 and V is TRBV18, with 9 bases lining up with TRBD1. Here the CDR3 reads CASSQTTGTGSSNQPQHF. In nucleotides, the CDR3 is TGTGCCAGCTCACAGACCACCGGGACAGGGTCGAGCAATCAGCCCCAGCATTTT.